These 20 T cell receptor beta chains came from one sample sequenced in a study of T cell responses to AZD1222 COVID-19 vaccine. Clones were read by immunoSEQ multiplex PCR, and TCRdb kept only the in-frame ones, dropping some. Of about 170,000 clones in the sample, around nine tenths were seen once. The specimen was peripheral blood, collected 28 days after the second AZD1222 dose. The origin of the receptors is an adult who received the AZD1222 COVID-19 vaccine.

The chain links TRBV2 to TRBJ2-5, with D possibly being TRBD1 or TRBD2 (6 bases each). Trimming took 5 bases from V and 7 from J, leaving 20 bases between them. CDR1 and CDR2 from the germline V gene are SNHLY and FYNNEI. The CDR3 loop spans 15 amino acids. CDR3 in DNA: TGTGCCAGCAGTCGCACCGGGACACTGGGGGGGACCCAGTACTTC. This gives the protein CASSRTGTLGGTQYF. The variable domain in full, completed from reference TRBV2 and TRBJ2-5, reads EPEVTQTPSHQVTQMGQEVILRCVPISNHLYFYWYRQILGQKVEFLVSFYNNEISEKSEIFDDQFSVERPDGSNFTLKIRSTKLEDSAMYFCASSRTGTLGGTQYFGPGTRLLVL.

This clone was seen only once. CDR3 coding DNA: TGTGCCAGCAGCTTAGGACGGACAGGGATGCTGTTTTTT. It codes for CASSLGRTGMLFF. This rearrangement joins TRBV7-7 to TRBJ1-4; 8 bases align to TRBD1. Germline V CDR1 and CDR2: SSHAT, FNYEAQ (reference sequence). The V segment lost 1 base and the J segment 14 bases; nucleotides outside the gene matches: 6. CDR3 length equals 13 residues.

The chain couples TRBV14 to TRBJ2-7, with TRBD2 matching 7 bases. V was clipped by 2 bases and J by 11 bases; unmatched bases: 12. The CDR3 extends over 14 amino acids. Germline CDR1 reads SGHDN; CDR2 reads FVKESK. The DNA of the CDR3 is TGTGCCAGCAGCCAAACGGGGGGTCTCCTTAGAGAGTACTTC. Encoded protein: CASSQTGGLLREYF.

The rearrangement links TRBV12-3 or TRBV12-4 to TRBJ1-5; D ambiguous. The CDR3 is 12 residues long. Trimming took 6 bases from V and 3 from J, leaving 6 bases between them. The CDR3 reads CASRNLNQPQHF. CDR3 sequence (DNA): TGTGCCAGCAGAAACCTCAATCAGCCCCAGCATTTT.

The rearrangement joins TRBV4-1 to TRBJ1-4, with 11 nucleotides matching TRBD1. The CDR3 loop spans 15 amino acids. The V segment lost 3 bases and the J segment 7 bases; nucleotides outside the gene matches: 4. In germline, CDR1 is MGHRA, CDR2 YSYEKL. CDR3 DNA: TGCGCCAGCAGCCAGTCCGGGACAGGGGGTGAAAAACTGTTTTTT. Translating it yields CASSQSGTGGEKLFF.

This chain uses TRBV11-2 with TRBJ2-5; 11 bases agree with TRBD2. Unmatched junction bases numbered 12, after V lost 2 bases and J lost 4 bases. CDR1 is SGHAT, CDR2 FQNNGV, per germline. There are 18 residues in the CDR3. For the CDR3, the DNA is TGTGCCAGCAGCTTATTCGCTTTTAGCGGGGGGGCAATAGAGACCCAGTACTTC. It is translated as CASSLFAFSGGAIETQYF.

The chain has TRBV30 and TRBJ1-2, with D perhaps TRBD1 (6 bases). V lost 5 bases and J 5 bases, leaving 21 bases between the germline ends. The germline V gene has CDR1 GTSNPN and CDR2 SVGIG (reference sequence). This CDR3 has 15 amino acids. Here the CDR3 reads CAWGGRRTSGYGYTF. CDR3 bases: TGTGCCTGGGGGGGGCGGAGGACTTCGGGATATGGCTACACCTTC.

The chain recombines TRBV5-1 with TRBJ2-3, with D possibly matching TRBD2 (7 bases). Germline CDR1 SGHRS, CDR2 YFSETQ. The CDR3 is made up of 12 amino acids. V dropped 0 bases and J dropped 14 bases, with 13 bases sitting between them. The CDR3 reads CASSLEGGLRYF. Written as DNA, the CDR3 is TGCGCCAGCAGCTTGGAGGGGGGGCTCCGGTATTTT.

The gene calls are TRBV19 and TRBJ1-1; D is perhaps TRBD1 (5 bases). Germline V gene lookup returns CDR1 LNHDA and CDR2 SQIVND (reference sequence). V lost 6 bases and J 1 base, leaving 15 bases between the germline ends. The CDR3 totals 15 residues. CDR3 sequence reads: CASSPDTIWNTEAFF. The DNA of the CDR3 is TGTGCCAGTAGCCCGGACACCATTTGGAACACTGAAGCTTTCTTT.

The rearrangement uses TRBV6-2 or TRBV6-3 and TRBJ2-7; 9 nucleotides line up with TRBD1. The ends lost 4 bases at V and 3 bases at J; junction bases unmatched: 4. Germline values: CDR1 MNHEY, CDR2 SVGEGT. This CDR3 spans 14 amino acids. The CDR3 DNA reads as TGTGCCAGCAGTTCAACAGGGGGCAGCTACGAGCAGTACTTC. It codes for CASSSTGGSYEQYF.

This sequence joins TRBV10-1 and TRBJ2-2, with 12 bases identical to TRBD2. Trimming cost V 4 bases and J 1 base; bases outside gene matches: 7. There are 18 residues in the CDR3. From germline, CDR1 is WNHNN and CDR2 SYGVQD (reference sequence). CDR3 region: CASSGRLAGALNTGELFF. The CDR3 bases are TGCGCCAGCAGTGGAAGACTAGCGGGGGCCCTGAACACCGGGGAGCTGTTTTTT.

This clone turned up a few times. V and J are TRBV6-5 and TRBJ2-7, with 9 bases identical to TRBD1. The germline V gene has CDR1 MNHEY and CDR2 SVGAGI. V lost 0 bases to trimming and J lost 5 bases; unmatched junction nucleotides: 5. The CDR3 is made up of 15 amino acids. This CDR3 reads CASSYSWTGVHEQYF. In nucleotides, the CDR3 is TGTGCCAGCAGTTACTCCTGGACAGGGGTCCACGAGCAGTACTTC.

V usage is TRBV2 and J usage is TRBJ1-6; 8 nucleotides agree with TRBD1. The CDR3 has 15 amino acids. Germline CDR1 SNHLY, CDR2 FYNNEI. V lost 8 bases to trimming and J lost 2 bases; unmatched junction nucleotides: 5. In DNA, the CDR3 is TGTGCCAGCGTCACGGACAGGGCCTATAATTCACCCCTCCACTTT. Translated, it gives CASVTDRAYNSPLHF.

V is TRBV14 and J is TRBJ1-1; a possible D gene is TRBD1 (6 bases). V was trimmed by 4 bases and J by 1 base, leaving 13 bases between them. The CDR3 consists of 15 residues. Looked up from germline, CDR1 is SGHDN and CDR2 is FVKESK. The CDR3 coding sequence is TGTGCCAGCAGCCGAACGACAGGAGAGAACACTGAAGCTTTCTTT. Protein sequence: CASSRTTGENTEAFF.

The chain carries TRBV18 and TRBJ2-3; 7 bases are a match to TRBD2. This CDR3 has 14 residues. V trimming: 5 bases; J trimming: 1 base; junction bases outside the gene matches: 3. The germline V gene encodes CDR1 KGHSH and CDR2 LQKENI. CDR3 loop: CASSTRGGTDTQYF. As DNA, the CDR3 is TGTGCCAGCTCAACACGGGGGGGCACAGATACGCAGTATTTT.

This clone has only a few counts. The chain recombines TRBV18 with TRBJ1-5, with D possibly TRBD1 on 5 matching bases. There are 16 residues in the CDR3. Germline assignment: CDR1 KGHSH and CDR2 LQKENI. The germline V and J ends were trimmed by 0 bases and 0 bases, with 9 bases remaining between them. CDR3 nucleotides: TGTGCCAGCTCACCACCAGGGGCAAATAGCAATCAGCCCCAGCATTTT. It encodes CASSPPGANSNQPQHF.

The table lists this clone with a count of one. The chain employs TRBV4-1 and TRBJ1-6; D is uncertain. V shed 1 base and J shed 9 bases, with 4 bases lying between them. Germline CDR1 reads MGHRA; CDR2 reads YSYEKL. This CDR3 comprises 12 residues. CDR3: CASSQASSPLHF. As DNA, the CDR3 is TGCGCCAGCAGCCAAGCAAGTTCACCCCTCCACTTT.

CDR3 residues: CASSAIGDTEAFF. CDR3 DNA: TGTGCCAGCAGTGCGATAGGCGACACTGAAGCTTTCTTT. V is TRBV2 and J is TRBJ1-1; D is unclear. The germline V gene has CDR1 SNHLY and CDR2 FYNNEI. V was clipped by 4 bases and J by 3 bases, with 9 bases between them. The CDR3 contains 13 residues.

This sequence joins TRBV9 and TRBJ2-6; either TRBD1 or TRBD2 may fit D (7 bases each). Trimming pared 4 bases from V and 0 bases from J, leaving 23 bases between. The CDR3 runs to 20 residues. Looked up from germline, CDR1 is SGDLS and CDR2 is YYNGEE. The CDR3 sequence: CASSMDPGGQPNSGANVLTF. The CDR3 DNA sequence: TGTGCCAGCAGCATGGACCCGGGGGGACAGCCTAACTCTGGGGCCAACGTCCTGACTTTC.

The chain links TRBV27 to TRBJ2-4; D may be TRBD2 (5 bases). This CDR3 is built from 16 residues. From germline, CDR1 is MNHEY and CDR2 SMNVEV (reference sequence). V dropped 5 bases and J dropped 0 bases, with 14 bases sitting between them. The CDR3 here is CASSQGLSLAKNIQYF. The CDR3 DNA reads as TGTGCCAGCAGTCAAGGACTGTCCCTAGCCAAAAACATTCAGTACTTC.